The entry that follows covers one T cell receptor beta chain sequence. PCR employed 60 Vbeta and 13 Jbeta primers. Libraries were prepared by immunoSEQ multiplex PCR; TCRdb keeps only in-frame clonotypes and omits some of them. The sample records 100,000 to 150,000 clones, 55% to 75% being singletons. This sample is drawn from a study of cytomegalovirus exposure and HLA in healthy donors. Healthy donors of bone marrow made up the group. Sample: PBMCs. This receptor was obtained from a human donor in good health.

The chain's CDR3 is CASSYSVGGNSPLHF. As DNA, the CDR3 is TGTGCCAGCAGTTACTCAGTGGGGGGAAATTCACCCCTCCACTTT. This chain uses TRBV6-6 with TRBJ1-6, with D possibly being TRBD1 (5 bases). This CDR3 contains 15 residues. V lost 0 bases, J lost 7 bases, and 10 bases lay in between. CDR1 and CDR2 (germline): MNHNY, SVGAGI (reference sequence).